The clone carrying this T cell receptor (beta chain) was found a few times. Its antigen is not identified. Germline V CDR1 and CDR2: SGHAT, FQDESV (reference sequence). Trimming removed 5 bases from V and 4 bases from J; junction bases left unmatched: 14. CDR3 size: 18 residues. TCRdb reprocessed the reads with MiXCR, giving one entry per CDR3 protein. The data hold about 78,000 distinct CDR3 sequences, with roughly 40% observed a single time. The data were taken from a study of T cell repertoires in cytomegalovirus infection. This clonotype was obtained from a human donor in good health (CMV status not recorded). Some clones in this sample may be carry-over from other donors' samples. This specimen was CD8+ T cells from cultured PBMCs, taken from culture after CMV antigen stimulation. V gene TRBV11-1 combines with J gene TRBJ1-5, with 10 positions matching TRBD1. In nucleotides, the CDR3 is TGTGCCAGCAGCCGAGGACAGGGGGATAACAAATGGAATCAGCCCCAGCATTTT. Residues: CASSRGQGDNKWNQPQHF.